Described below is a single TCR beta chain sequence and its context. This specimen comes from a study of blood T cell repertoires in COVID-19. CDR1 is SGHDT and CDR2 is YYEEEE in the germline V gene. V was trimmed by 1 base and J by 2 bases, leaving 13 bases between them. This CDR3 has 15 amino acids. Measured with immunoSEQ multiplex PCR; TCRdb has only the in-frame clones, and not every one. The sample includes about 200,000 clones, about 87% of them seen just once. This sequence joins TRBV5-6 and TRBJ2-7; D not certain. The specimen sequenced was peripheral blood. This TCR was recovered from a man aged 60-69 years with acute or convalescent COVID-19. The CDR3, as DNA: TGTGCCAGCAGCTTGCCCCGTGACACCGCCTACGAGCAGTACTTC. Protein product: CASSLPRDTAYEQYF.